This T cell receptor (beta chain) was observed in a study of T-cell reconstitution after alpha-beta-depleted transplantation in children. The CDR3 runs 15 residues. Germline-derived CDR1 and CDR2 are SGHRS and YFSETQ. Losses at the gene ends were 4 bases for V and 6 bases for J; bases not matched to a gene: 12. This clonotype has ten or more counts. Unique molecular identifiers were used in preparing the TCRbeta library. TCRdb ran MiXCR on the PCR reads and lists one entry per CDR3 protein. The repertoire has about 230,000 distinct CDR3 sequences, over 9.5% of them found once; the top ten carry 5.1%. The material was PBMCs from the stem cell graft donor, obtained from the stem cell graft. This TCR was recovered from a human donor who donated a stem cell graft to a child with SCID. The chain combines TRBV5-1 with TRBJ2-7; 8 bases are shared with TRBD1. For the CDR3, the DNA is TGCGCCAGCAGCGCAACCGGGACAGGCCCTCTCGAGCAGTACTTC. Translated, it gives CASSATGTGPLEQYF.